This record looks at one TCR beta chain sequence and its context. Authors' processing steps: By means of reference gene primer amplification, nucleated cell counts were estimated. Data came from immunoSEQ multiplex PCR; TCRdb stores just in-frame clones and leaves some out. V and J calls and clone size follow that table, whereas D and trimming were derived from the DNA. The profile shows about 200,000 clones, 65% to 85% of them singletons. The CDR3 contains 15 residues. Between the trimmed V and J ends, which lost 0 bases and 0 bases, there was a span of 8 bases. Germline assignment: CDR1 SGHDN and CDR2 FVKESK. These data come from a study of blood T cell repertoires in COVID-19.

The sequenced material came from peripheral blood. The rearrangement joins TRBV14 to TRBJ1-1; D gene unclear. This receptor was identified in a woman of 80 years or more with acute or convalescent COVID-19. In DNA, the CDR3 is TGTGCCAGCAGCCAAGAGAGGGCGGTGAACACTGAAGCTTTCTTT. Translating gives CASSQERAVNTEAFF.